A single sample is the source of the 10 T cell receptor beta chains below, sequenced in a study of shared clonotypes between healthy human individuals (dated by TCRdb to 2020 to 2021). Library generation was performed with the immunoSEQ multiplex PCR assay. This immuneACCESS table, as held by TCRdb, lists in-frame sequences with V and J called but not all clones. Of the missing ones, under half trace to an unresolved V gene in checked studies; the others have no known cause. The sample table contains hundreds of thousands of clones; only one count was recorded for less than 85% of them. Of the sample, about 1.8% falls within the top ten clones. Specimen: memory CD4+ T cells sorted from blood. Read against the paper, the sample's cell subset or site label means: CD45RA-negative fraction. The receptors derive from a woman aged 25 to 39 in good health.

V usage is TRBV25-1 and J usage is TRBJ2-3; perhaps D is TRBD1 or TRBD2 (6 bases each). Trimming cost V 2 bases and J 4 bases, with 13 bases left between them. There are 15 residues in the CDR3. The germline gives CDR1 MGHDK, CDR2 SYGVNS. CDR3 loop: CASSETSGASDTQYF. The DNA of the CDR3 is TGTGCCAGCAGTGAAACGTCGGGGGCCTCAGATACGCAGTATTTT.

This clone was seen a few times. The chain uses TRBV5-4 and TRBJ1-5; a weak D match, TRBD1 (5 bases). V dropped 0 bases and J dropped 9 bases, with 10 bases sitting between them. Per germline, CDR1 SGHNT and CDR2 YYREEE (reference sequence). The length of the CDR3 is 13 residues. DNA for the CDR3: TGTGCCAGCAGCTTGGAAGGGGCTCGGCCCCAGCATTTT. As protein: CASSLEGARPQHF.

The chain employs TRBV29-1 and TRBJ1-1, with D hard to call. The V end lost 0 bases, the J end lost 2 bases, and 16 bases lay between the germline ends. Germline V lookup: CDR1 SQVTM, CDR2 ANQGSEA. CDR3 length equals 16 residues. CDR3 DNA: TGCAGCGTTGAAGATCGGTTCCTGGGGATCAACACTGAAGCTTTCTTT. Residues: CSVEDRFLGINTEAFF.

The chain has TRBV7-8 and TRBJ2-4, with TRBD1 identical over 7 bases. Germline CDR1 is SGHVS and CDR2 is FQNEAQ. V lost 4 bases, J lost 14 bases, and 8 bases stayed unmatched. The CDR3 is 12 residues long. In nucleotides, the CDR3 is TGTGCCAGCAGCTACCCCGGGACAGATGAGTACTTC. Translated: CASSYPGTDEYF.

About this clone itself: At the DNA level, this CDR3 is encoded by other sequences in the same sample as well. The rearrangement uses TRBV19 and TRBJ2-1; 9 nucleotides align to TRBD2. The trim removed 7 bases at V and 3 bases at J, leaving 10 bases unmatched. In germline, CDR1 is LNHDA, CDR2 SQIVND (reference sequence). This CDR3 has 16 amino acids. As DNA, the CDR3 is TGTGCCAGTACCAGGGGAGCGGGAGGTCACTACAATGAGCAGTTCTTC. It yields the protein CASTRGAGGHYNEQFF.

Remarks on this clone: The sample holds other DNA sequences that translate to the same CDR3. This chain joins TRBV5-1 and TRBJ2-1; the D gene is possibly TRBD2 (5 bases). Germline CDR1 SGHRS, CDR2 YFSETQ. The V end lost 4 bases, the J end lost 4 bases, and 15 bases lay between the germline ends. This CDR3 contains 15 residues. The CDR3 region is CASSLDSALYNEQFF. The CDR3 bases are TGCGCCAGCAGCCTTGATAGCGCGTTATACAATGAGCAGTTCTTC.

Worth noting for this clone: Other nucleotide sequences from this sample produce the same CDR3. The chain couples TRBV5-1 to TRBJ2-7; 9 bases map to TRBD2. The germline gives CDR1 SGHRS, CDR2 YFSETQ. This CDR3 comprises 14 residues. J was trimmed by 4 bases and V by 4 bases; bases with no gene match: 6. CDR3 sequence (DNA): TGCGCCAGCAGCATGACTAGCGGCAATTACGAGCAGTACTTC. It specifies CASSMTSGNYEQYF. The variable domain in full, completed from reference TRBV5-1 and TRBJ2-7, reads KAGVTQTPRYLIKTRGQQVTLSCSPISGHRSVSWYQQTPGQGLQFLFEYFSETQRNKGNFPGRFSGRQFSNSRSEMNVSTLELGDSALYLCASSMTSGNYEQYFGPGTRLTVT.

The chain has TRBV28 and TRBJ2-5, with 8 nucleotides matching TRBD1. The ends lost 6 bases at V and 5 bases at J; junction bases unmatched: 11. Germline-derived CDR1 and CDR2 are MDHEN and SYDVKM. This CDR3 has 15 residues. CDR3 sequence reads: CASRGGTGQVETQYF. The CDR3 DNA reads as TGTGCCAGCAGAGGTGGGACAGGCCAAGTCGAGACCCAGTACTTC.

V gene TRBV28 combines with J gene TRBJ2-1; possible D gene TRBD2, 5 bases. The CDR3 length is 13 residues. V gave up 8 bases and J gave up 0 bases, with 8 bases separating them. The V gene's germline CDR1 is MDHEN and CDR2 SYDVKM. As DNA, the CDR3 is TGTGCCAGCCTTGGGAGCTCCTACAATGAGCAGTTCTTC. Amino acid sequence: CASLGSSYNEQFF.

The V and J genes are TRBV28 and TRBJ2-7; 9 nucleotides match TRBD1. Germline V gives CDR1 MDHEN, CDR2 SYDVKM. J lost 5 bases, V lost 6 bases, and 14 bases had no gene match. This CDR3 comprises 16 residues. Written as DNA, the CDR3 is TGTGCCAGCAGCAAACGCGCGGGACAGGGTTCCAACGAGCAGTACTTC. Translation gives CASSKRAGQGSNEQYF.